This T cell receptor beta chain was identified in a study of blood T cell repertoires in COVID-19. CDR1 is MGHDK and CDR2 is SYGVNS in the germline V gene. The CDR3 is 15 amino acids. The V gene end was trimmed by 5 bases and the J gene end by 9 bases; junction bases not matched to a gene: 8. Assignment of participants to cohorts was predicated upon participant-reported clinical history. Produced via immunoSEQ multiplex PCR; TCRdb's table is partial and in-frame only. The sample holds over 200,000 clones, 80% to 90% seen once. Sequencing was done on a sample of PBMCs or T cells enriched from blood (not recorded which). This TCR came from a man in his forties or fifties who had recovered from COVID-19. J is TRBJ1-6 and V is TRBV25-1; TRBD1 matches 9 bases. CDR3 protein: CASSPMGQGSSPLHF. The CDR3 region has the DNA TGTGCCAGCAGTCCCATGGGACAGGGATCTTCACCCCTCCACTTT. The full variable domain, completed using reference TRBV25-1 and TRBJ1-6, is EADIYQTPRYLVIGTGKKITLECSQTMGHDKMYWYQQDPGMELHLIHYSYGVNSTEKGDLSSESTVSRIRTEHFPLTLESARPSHTSQYLCASSPMGQGSSPLHFGNGTRLTVT.